This entry lists 15 T cell receptor beta chains sequenced from one sample in a study of T cells after posttransplantation cyclophosphamide. A marrow graft followed busulfan-fludarabine conditioning, with cyclophosphamide on days +3 and +4. Clones were read by immunoSEQ multiplex PCR, and TCRdb kept only the in-frame ones, dropping some. The sample has some 8,100 clones, none seen only once; the top ten hold about 9.4%. Sample: PBMCs, taken after allogeneic stem cell transplant with posttransplant cyclophosphamide. These receptors all stem from a female patient in her forties or fifties who received an allogeneic stem cell transplant from a related donor, was CMV-positive, and had no GVHD. Part of the T cells may come from the graft donor.

The table lists this clone with many counts. CDR3 amino acids: CASRLAGDGWNTGELFF. The CDR3 nucleotides read TGTGCCAGCAGATTAGCAGGGGATGGGTGGAACACCGGGGAGCTGTTTTTT. The chain uses TRBV27 and TRBJ2-2, with D perhaps matching TRBD1 (6 bases). Trimming took 6 bases from V and 1 from J, leaving 18 bases between them. In germline, CDR1 is MNHEY, CDR2 SMNVEV (reference sequence). The CDR3 consists of 17 residues.

V is TRBV5-1 and J is TRBJ2-5; D gene ambiguous. The last part of the DNA fits TRBJ2-7 better; the J call may be wrong. The germline V gene encodes CDR1 SGHRS and CDR2 YFSETQ. CDR3 length: 11 residues. The CDR3 nucleotides are TGCGCCAGCAGCTCGACACTCGAGCAGTACTTC. This gives the protein CASSSTLEQYF.

This clone was picked up many times. The rearrangement uses TRBV7-2 and TRBJ2-7, with D possibly TRBD1 on 6 matching bases. In germline, CDR1 is SGHTA, CDR2 FQGNSA. The CDR3 length is 16 residues. V lost 5 bases and J lost 4, with 21 bases in between. The CDR3 loop is CASSQKTGGFWYEQYF. CDR3 DNA sequence: TGTGCCAGCAGCCAAAAGACAGGCGGATTTTGGTACGAGCAGTACTTC. Complete variable domain (other parts from reference TRBV7-2 and TRBJ2-7): GAGVSQSPSNKVTEKGKDVELRCDPISGHTALYWYRQSLGQGLEFLIYFQGNSAPDKSGLPSDRFSAERTGGSVSTLTIQRTQQEDSAVYLCASSQKTGGFWYEQYFGPGTRLTVT.

In this sample, this clone turned up many times. CDR3 bases: TGCGCCAGCAAGACAGACAACACCGGGGAGCTGTTTTTT. This sequence encodes CASKTDNTGELFF. V and J are TRBV5-1 and TRBJ2-2, with D tentatively TRBD1 (5 bases). V was shortened by 6 bases and J by 2 bases, with 8 bases between the two germline ends. CDR3 length: 13 amino acids. Germline V gene data show CDR1 as SGHRS and CDR2 as YFSETQ.

The sample holds many counts of this clone. This chain joins TRBV28 and TRBJ1-1; no clear D gene. The CDR3 contains 15 residues. The V end was cut by 2 bases, the J end by 1 base, with 11 bases between. Germline V CDR1 and CDR2: MDHEN, SYDVKM. CDR3 sequence: CASSLSVSANTEAFF. CDR3 DNA: TGTGCCAGCAGTTTAAGCGTTTCGGCGAACACTGAAGCTTTCTTT.

This clone is termed medium-sized. This chain links TRBV28 with TRBJ2-2, with TRBD1 matching 8 bases. Looked up from germline, CDR1 is MDHEN and CDR2 is SYDVKM. CDR3 size: 16 residues. V shed 6 bases and J 3 bases; nucleotides not matched to a gene: 9. The CDR3 nucleotides are TGTGCCAGCAGGGAGGACAGGGCAAGGGACACCGGGGAGCTGTTTTTT. Its translation is CASREDRARDTGELFF.

This clone was seen repeatedly, ten times or more. V gene TRBV9 combines with J gene TRBJ2-7, with TRBD1 identical over 7 bases. Trimming cost V 4 bases and J 2 bases; bases outside gene matches: 9. CDR1 is SGDLS and CDR2 is YYNGEE in the germline V gene. The CDR3 totals 15 residues. The CDR3 nucleotides are TGTGCCAGCAGCCCTCAAGCCGGGACAGCCTACGAGCAGTACTTC. It specifies CASSPQAGTAYEQYF. Based on the CDR3 plus reference TRBV9 and TRBJ2-7, the full variable domain is DSGVTQTPKHLITATGQRVTLRCSPRSGDLSVYWYQQSLDQGLQFLIQYYNGEERAKGNILERFSAQQFPDLHSELNLSSLELGDSALYFCASSPQAGTAYEQYFGPGTRLTVT.

This chain connects TRBV13 to TRBJ2-3; TRBD2 matches 7 bases. The ends lost 4 bases at V and 0 bases at J; junction bases unmatched: 10. The CDR3 loop spans 17 amino acids. The germline V gene encodes CDR1 PRHDT and CDR2 FYEKMQ (reference sequence). CDR3 DNA sequence: TGTGCCAGCAGCTCATCATATAGCGGGTCCAGCACAGATACGCAGTATTTT. Protein product: CASSSSYSGSSTDTQYF.

This clone was recorded many times. The chain recombines TRBV6-4 with TRBJ2-1; 15 positions match TRBD2. With V trimmed by 0 bases and J by 6 bases, 9 bases remained unmatched. The CDR3 is 19 residues long. Looked up from germline, CDR1 is MRHNA and CDR2 is SNTAGT. CDR3 nucleotides: TGTGCCAGCAGTGACTCGAGGACTAGCGGGAGGGCTGCTATCAATGAGCAGTTCTTC. This codes for CASSDSRTSGRAAINEQFF.

This clone was detected ten times or more. V gene TRBV12-3 or TRBV12-4 combines with J gene TRBJ1-1, with D unresolved. CDR3 length: 12 amino acids. The ends were cut back, 6 bases at V and 9 bases at J, with 14 bases in the middle. The DNA of the CDR3 is TGTGCCAGCAGCTCCCAACCTAAGCAAGCTTTCTTT. Translated, it gives CASSSQPKQAFF.

This clone has a count of ten or more. V and J are TRBV5-1 and TRBJ1-2; TRBD1 aligns across 7 bases. The CDR3 has 16 residues. Germline V lookup: CDR1 SGHRS, CDR2 YFSETQ. With 6 bases clipped from V and 5 bases from J, the junction kept 16 bases outside the gene matches. CDR3: CASNEAGTAASYGYTF. Here the CDR3 DNA reads TGCGCCAGCAACGAGGCCGGGACAGCAGCTTCTTATGGCTACACCTTC.

This clone appeared many times. The J gene is TRBJ1-4, the V gene TRBV30, with D uncertain. With 0 bases removed from V and 7 bases from J, the gap between germline ends came to 15 bases. The CDR3 contains 15 residues. Germline-derived CDR1 and CDR2 are GTSNPN and SVGIG (reference sequence). Written as DNA, the CDR3 is TGTGCCTGGAGTGTCCGTGGCAGGCAAAGTGAAAAACTGTTTTTT. It translates to CAWSVRGRQSEKLFF.

This clone was counted a few times. The chain is built from TRBV20-1 and TRBJ2-7; D possibly corresponds to TRBD1 (5 bases). The CDR3 length is 11 residues. The germline CDR1 and CDR2 sequences are DFQATT and SNEGSKA (reference sequence). Trimming removed 3 bases from V and 5 bases from J, with 8 bases in between. Here the CDR3 DNA reads TGCAGTGCTAGGACAGTAAACGAGCAGTACTTC. Its translation: CSARTVNEQYF.

The V and J genes are TRBV12-5 and TRBJ2-5; D may be TRBD2 (6 bases). Trimming stripped 2 bases from V and 5 bases from J, with 15 bases between. The CDR3 is 15 amino acids. Germline V gives CDR1 LGHNT, CDR2 FRNRAP. The CDR3 DNA is TGTGCTAGTGGTTTGCCAGGAGAGGGGAGGGAGACCCAGTACTTC. It specifies CASGLPGEGRETQYF.

This clone has a count of ten or more. The V call is TRBV7-2, the J call TRBJ2-7; the match to TRBD2 covers 8 bases. Germline V CDR1 and CDR2: SGHTA, FQGNSA. There are 14 residues in the CDR3. V gave up 3 bases and J gave up 9 bases; unmatched junction bases: 10. This chain's CDR3 is CASSFFEAGVRQYF. CDR3 in DNA: TGTGCCAGCAGCTTTTTTGAAGCGGGAGTAAGGCAGTACTTC.